The 18 T cell receptor beta chains given below trace back to one sample, sequenced in a study of blood T cell repertoires in COVID-19. The data were produced by immunoSEQ multiplex PCR, yet TCRdb's version contains in-frame clones alone and is incomplete. The sample records approximately 150,000 clones, 88% being singletons. The source material was peripheral blood. The receptor set was obtained from a human donor with COVID-19, enrolled during active disease. The donor label of this sample is uncertain.

The V and J genes are TRBV18 and TRBJ2-5; TRBD1 might be the D (6 bases). This CDR3 is built from 13 residues. CDR1 and CDR2 (germline): KGHSH, LQKENI. The V gene lost 7 bases and the J gene lost 5 bases, with 14 bases spanning the gap. The DNA for the CDR3 is TGTGCCAGCTGCCAGGGGCAGGCGGAGACCCAGTACTTC. Its translation is CASCQGQAETQYF.

The genes are TRBV6-1 and TRBJ2-3, with TRBD2 as a possible D gene (6 bases). V gave up 1 base and J gave up 2 bases, with 10 bases separating them. Germline CDR1 and CDR2: MNHNS and SASEGT. The CDR3 runs to 15 residues. CDR3 amino acids: CASSEEEGSTDTQYF. The CDR3 DNA reads as TGTGCCAGCAGTGAAGAGGAGGGGTCCACAGATACGCAGTATTTT.

The chain links TRBV7-9 to TRBJ1-4, with 12 positions matching TRBD1. This CDR3 is built from 15 residues. V lost 5 bases and J lost 8; bases outside the gene matches: 6. CDR1 is SEHNR, CDR2 FQNEAQ, per germline (reference sequence). CDR3 sequence reads: CASSHRDRGLEKLFF. As DNA, the CDR3 is TGTGCCAGCAGCCACCGGGACAGGGGGCTGGAAAAACTGTTTTTT.

The chain is built from TRBV2 and TRBJ2-1, with 8 bases aligning to TRBD1. V lost 1 base to trimming and J lost 12 bases; unmatched junction nucleotides: 8. This CDR3 is 14 amino acids long. CDR1 and CDR2 from the germline V gene are SNHLY and FYNNEI. The CDR3 nucleotides are TGTGCCAGCAGTGAAGAAGGAAGGGGGACAGGGCAGTTCTTC. Amino acids: CASSEEGRGTGQFF.

CDR3 sequence reads: CASSRRTGGASNEKLFF. Here the CDR3 DNA reads TGTGCCAGCAGTCGACGGACAGGGGGCGCTTCTAATGAAAAACTGTTTTTT. V and J are TRBV6-6 and TRBJ1-4; TRBD1 matches at 11 bases. The CDR3 has 17 residues. After removal of 5 bases from V and 3 bases from J, the junction contained 8 bases not matched to a gene. Looked up from germline, CDR1 is MNHNY and CDR2 is SVGAGI (reference sequence).

The V call is TRBV5-1, the J call TRBJ1-5; 9 nucleotides agree with TRBD1. With V trimmed by 4 bases and J by 2 bases, 7 bases remained unmatched. The CDR3 loop spans 16 amino acids. Germline V gene sequence: CDR1 SGHRS, CDR2 YFSETQ. CDR3 region: CASSLGQGQGNQPQHF. The CDR3 nucleotides are TGCGCCAGCAGCCTAGGACAGGGGCAGGGCAATCAGCCCCAGCATTTT.

This rearrangement joins TRBV2 to TRBJ2-7, with TRBD2 matching over 11 bases. Germline CDR1 is SNHLY and CDR2 is FYNNEI. The CDR3 runs to 12 residues. Unmatched junction bases numbered 3, after V lost 10 bases and J lost 4 bases. The CDR3 DNA follows: TGTGCCATCGGGACTAGCGGTTACGAGCAGTACTTC. Translation gives CAIGTSGYEQYF.

CDR3 bases: TGTGCCAGTAGTACCCGGACAGGGAGAGAGACCCAGTACTTC. This translates into CASSTRTGRETQYF. V gene TRBV19 combines with J gene TRBJ2-5; 8 bases agree with TRBD1. The J segment lost 4 bases and the V segment lost 4 bases, leaving 5 bases of the junction unmatched. The CDR3 length is 14 residues. Germline V CDR1 and CDR2: LNHDA, SQIVND (reference sequence).

The chain links TRBV5-1 to TRBJ2-5; D remains ambiguous. From germline, CDR1 is SGHRS and CDR2 YFSETQ. This CDR3 is 12 amino acids long. V lost 5 bases, J lost 2 bases, and 7 bases lay in between. In DNA, the CDR3 is TGCGCCAGCAGACTAAGACAAGAGACCCAGTACTTC. Its translation: CASRLRQETQYF.

This clone was seen a single time. The chain recombines TRBV29-1 with TRBJ2-3, with D maybe TRBD1 (6 bases). Germline CDR1 SQVTM, CDR2 ANQGSEA. Trimming stripped 4 bases from V and 2 bases from J, with 10 bases between. The CDR3 loop spans 13 amino acids. The DNA of the CDR3 is TGCAGCGTTGGGGCAGGGGACACAGATACGCAGTATTTT. Translation gives CSVGAGDTDTQYF.

This clone was recorded only once. This chain joins TRBV5-4 and TRBJ1-4; D is unclear. The V gene lost 2 bases and the J gene lost 3 bases, with 5 bases spanning the gap. The CDR3 length is 13 residues. Germline CDR1 and CDR2: SGHNT and YYREEE (reference sequence). The CDR3 sequence: CASSFGANEKLFF. The DNA of the CDR3 is TGTGCCAGCAGCTTCGGGGCTAATGAAAAACTGTTTTTT.

The J gene is TRBJ2-1, the V gene TRBV30, with D possibly matching TRBD2 (6 bases). Germline V gene sequence: CDR1 GTSNPN, CDR2 SVGIG (reference sequence). V was pared by 4 bases and J by 1 base, with 14 bases between. This CDR3 is 15 amino acids long. The CDR3 is CAWNGGARSYNEQFF. The CDR3, as DNA: TGTGCCTGGAATGGAGGGGCCAGGTCCTACAATGAGCAGTTCTTC.

This clone occurred once. The chain is built from TRBV11-3 and TRBJ2-1; TRBD1 is a possible D gene (6 bases). The germline gives CDR1 SGHNT, CDR2 YENEEA. V lost 5 bases and J lost 5, with 13 bases in between. CDR3 length: 14 amino acids. CDR3 protein: CASSASRGNNEQFF. In nucleotides, the CDR3 is TGTGCCAGCAGCGCTAGCAGGGGAAACAATGAGCAGTTCTTC.

The chain combines TRBV4-1 with TRBJ1-3, with D perhaps TRBD1 (5 bases). The CDR3 consists of 17 residues. Per the germline V gene, CDR1 is MGHRA and CDR2 is YSYEKL. V dropped 0 bases and J dropped 0 bases, with 12 bases sitting between them. In DNA, the CDR3 is TGCGCCAGCAGCCAAGAGGGCAAAGGGGCCTCTGGAAACACCATATATTTT. It translates to CASSQEGKGASGNTIYF.

The CDR3 loop reads CASSIDQRGGRALNEQFF. The CDR3 DNA follows: TGTGCCAGTAGTATAGATCAAAGAGGCGGGAGGGCGCTTAATGAGCAGTTCTTC. This chain links TRBV19 with TRBJ2-1; TRBD2 agrees at 9 bases. The germline V gene encodes CDR1 LNHDA and CDR2 SQIVND (reference sequence). CDR3 length: 18 amino acids. With 0 bases clipped from V and 7 bases from J, the junction kept 13 bases outside the gene matches.

The chain joins TRBV18 to TRBJ2-3; a weak D match, TRBD1 (6 bases). Trimming shortened V by 3 bases and J by 5 bases, and 30 bases separated the two germline ends. CDR1 is KGHSH, CDR2 LQKENI, per germline. This CDR3 region has 20 residues. The CDR3 region is CASSPNPTGSPAMGGDTQYF. The CDR3 DNA sequence: TGTGCCAGCTCACCTAACCCGACAGGTTCCCCCGCAATGGGTGGAGATACGCAGTATTTT.

The V call is TRBV5-4, the J call TRBJ2-2; a weak D match, TRBD2 (6 bases). Per germline, CDR1 SGHNT and CDR2 YYREEE (reference sequence). Trimming shortened V by 5 bases and J by 5 bases, and 22 bases separated the two germline ends. The CDR3 is 17 amino acids. The CDR3 DNA sequence: TGTGCCAGCAGTCCGGCTCTAGGGGCGGGAAAAACCGGGGAGCTGTTTTTT. Its protein product is CASSPALGAGKTGELFF.

V and J are TRBV14 and TRBJ2-5; 9 positions agree with TRBD2. The CDR3 loop spans 16 amino acids. With V trimmed by 1 base and J by 3 bases, 6 bases remained unmatched. Per germline, CDR1 SGHDN and CDR2 FVKESK. Here the CDR3 reads CASSQGAAGGKETQYF. In nucleotides, the CDR3 is TGTGCCAGCAGCCAAGGGGCAGCGGGAGGAAAAGAGACCCAGTACTTC.